The clone carrying this T cell receptor (beta chain) occurred a few times. As processed by the authors: It was from reference gene primer amplification that nucleated cell counts were estimated. TCRdb's copy holds only in-frame clones and misses some; the assay was immunoSEQ multiplex PCR. V, J and clone size derive from that table, while D and trimming were established from the DNA sequence. Counted here are roughly 460,000 clones, roughly 89% occurring once; the ten biggest clones make up 0.65% to 1%. These data are taken from a study of blood T cell repertoires in COVID-19. Those enrolled in Seattle joined during active infection and were followed longitudinally afterward. The TCR originated in a man younger than 35 with COVID-19, enrolled during active disease. Sequencing was carried out using peripheral blood.

CDR3 sequence: CASSLQGRDDGYTF. The CDR3 region has the DNA TGTGCCAGCAGCCTACAGGGGCGAGACGATGGCTACACCTTC. This chain joins TRBV5-6 and TRBJ1-2, with TRBD1 matching 7 bases. The CDR3 is made up of 14 amino acids. From germline, CDR1 is SGHDT and CDR2 YYEEEE. With V trimmed by 4 bases and J by 6 bases, 9 bases remained unmatched.